These 13 T cell receptor beta chains were all obtained from the same sample, sequenced in a study of blood T cell repertoires in COVID-19 (TCRdb year 2020). Library preparation employed the immunoSEQ multiplex PCR assay. Entries here come from immuneACCESS through TCRdb and include only in-frame sequences with V and J called. Some clones fail to appear in such tables; in the studies checked, an unresolved V gene covers under half of the shortfall, and the cause of the remainder is unknown. The sample table contains hundreds of thousands of clones; only one count was recorded for 90% of them. Around 0.3% of the sample rests with the top ten. Input material: peripheral blood. Receptor source: a woman aged 18-29 years with acute or convalescent COVID-19.

J is TRBJ2-1 and V is TRBV24-1; 9 nucleotides line up with TRBD2. V gave up 0 bases and J gave up 3 bases; unmatched junction bases: 5. The CDR3 contains 17 residues. Germline values: CDR1 KGHDR, CDR2 SFDVKD. Written as DNA, the CDR3 is TGTGCCACCAGTGATTTGTCGGCTAGCGGGGTCTACAATGAGCAGTTCTTC. Translating gives CATSDLSASGVYNEQFF.

A note on this clone: This specimen includes other DNA sequences encoding the same CDR3. The chain recombines TRBV6-5 with TRBJ1-2; 7 bases are a match to TRBD1. J gave up 2 bases and V 0 bases, and 3 bases lay outside the gene matches. There are 15 residues in the CDR3. Per germline, CDR1 MNHEY and CDR2 SVGAGI. CDR3 protein: CASSYSSGQNYGYTF. The CDR3, as DNA: TGTGCCAGCAGTTACTCGTCGGGACAGAACTATGGCTACACCTTC.

This clone was detected a few times. V usage is TRBV12-3 or TRBV12-4 and J usage is TRBJ1-5; TRBD1 agrees at 11 bases. The V segment lost 4 bases and the J segment 13 bases; nucleotides outside the gene matches: 3. This CDR3 has 12 residues. The CDR3 sequence is CASSSGTGGQHF. In nucleotides, the CDR3 is TGTGCCAGCAGTTCCGGGACAGGGGGTCAGCATTTT.

This rearrangement joins TRBV9 to TRBJ1-2, with 7 bases aligning to TRBD1. Germline CDR1 is SGDLS and CDR2 is YYNGEE. The CDR3 is made up of 15 amino acids. V lost 3 bases and J lost 8; bases outside the gene matches: 13. The CDR3: CASSGDATGPGGYTF. The CDR3 nucleotides are TGTGCCAGCAGCGGTGACGCGACAGGGCCGGGGGGCTACACCTTC.

This chain links TRBV7-8 with TRBJ1-5; perhaps TRBD1 as D (5 bases). The CDR3 length is 14 residues. Germline V CDR1 and CDR2: SGHVS, FQNEAQ. Trimming removed 2 bases at V and 4 bases at J, with 9 bases between. The CDR3 nucleotides are TGTGCCAGCAGCTTACTGACAGTAAATCAGCCCCAGCATTTT. Amino acid sequence: CASSLLTVNQPQHF.

V gene TRBV9 combines with J gene TRBJ1-1, with 9 bases identical to TRBD1. The CDR3 has 18 amino acids. Per the germline V gene, CDR1 is SGDLS and CDR2 is YYNGEE. Unmatched junction bases numbered 12, after V lost 2 bases and J lost 1 base. The CDR3 bases are TGTGCCAGCAGCGTTACCGGGACAGGGACCGGGGAGAACACTGAAGCTTTCTTT. It translates to CASSVTGTGTGENTEAFF.

The V gene is TRBV18, the J gene TRBJ2-2, with 7 bases matching TRBD1. Germline V CDR1 and CDR2: KGHSH, LQKENI. The CDR3 extends over 14 amino acids. The V and J ends lost 3 bases and 6 bases, in that order; junction bases with no gene match: 4. In DNA, the CDR3 is TGTGCCAGCTCACCTTATCAGGGGGCCGGGGAGCTGTTTTTT. This sequence encodes CASSPYQGAGELFF.

The chain joins TRBV19 to TRBJ1-1, with D possibly TRBD1 on 5 matching bases. CDR1 is LNHDA, CDR2 SQIVND, per germline (reference sequence). The CDR3 covers 15 residues. Trimming took 4 bases from V and 1 from J, leaving 13 bases between them. The CDR3 DNA reads TGTGCCAGTAGTAGTCCAGGGAATGAGAACACTGAAGCTTTCTTT. It encodes CASSSPGNENTEAFF. Full variable domain (outside the CDR3, taken from reference TRBV19 and TRBJ1-1): DGGITQSPKYLFRKEGQNVTLSCEQNLNHDAMYWYRQDPGQGLRLIYYSQIVNDFQKGDIAEGYSVSREKKESFPLTVTSAQKNPTAFYLCASSSPGNENTEAFFGQGTRLTVV.

The chain couples TRBV2 to TRBJ2-3, with TRBD2 matching 7 bases. CDR3 length: 11 amino acids. Germline V CDR1 and CDR2: SNHLY, FYNNEI. Germline trimming cut 11 bases from V and 7 bases from J; bases unmatched to any gene: 6. The CDR3 reads CALTSSHTQYF. In DNA, the CDR3 is TGTGCCCTGACTAGCAGCCATACGCAGTATTTT.

The chain joins TRBV7-2 to TRBJ1-2; D not resolved. The V end was cut by 2 bases, the J end by 7 bases, with 8 bases between. The CDR3 has 12 amino acids. Germline V gene lookup returns CDR1 SGHTA and CDR2 FQGNSA. The CDR3 is CASSLIPLGYTF. CDR3 DNA sequence: TGTGCCAGCAGCTTAATTCCTCTTGGCTACACCTTC.

This chain links TRBV24-1 with TRBJ2-6, with D hard to call. The V end lost 2 bases, the J end lost 2 bases, and 12 bases lay between the germline ends. The CDR3 is made up of 17 amino acids. Per the germline V gene, CDR1 is KGHDR and CDR2 is SFDVKD. The CDR3 is CATSDSSSGAGANVLTF. CDR3 sequence (DNA): TGTGCCACCAGTGATTCGTCCTCGGGTGCTGGGGCCAACGTCCTGACTTTC.

There are a few counts of this clone. The chain couples TRBV9 to TRBJ1-2, with 7 bases identical to TRBD1. The germline CDR1 and CDR2 sequences are SGDLS and YYNGEE. This CDR3 comprises 15 residues. V shed 4 bases, J shed 4 bases, and the junction held 10 bases outside the gene matches. For the CDR3, the DNA is TGTGCCAGCAGCCCAAATGAAGGGGGCAGCTATGGCTACACCTTC. Its protein product is CASSPNEGGSYGYTF. Drawing the rest from reference TRBV9 and TRBJ1-2, the complete variable domain is DSGVTQTPKHLITATGQRVTLRCSPRSGDLSVYWYQQSLDQGLQFLIQYYNGEERAKGNILERFSAQQFPDLHSELNLSSLELGDSALYFCASSPNEGGSYGYTFGSGTRLTVV.

The gene calls are TRBV5-5 and TRBJ1-2, with 7 bases identical to TRBD1. The CDR3 covers 13 residues. Germline CDR1 is SGHKS and CDR2 is YYEKEE (reference sequence). V shed 4 bases and J 8 bases; nucleotides not matched to a gene: 8. The CDR3 reads CASSVDRSLGYTF. For the CDR3, the DNA is TGTGCCAGCAGCGTGGACAGGAGTCTGGGCTACACCTTC.